Presented here are 12 T cell receptor beta chains from one specimen sequenced in a study of blood T cell repertoires in COVID-19. The protocol was immunoSEQ multiplex PCR, while the TCRdb copy is restricted to in-frame clones and leaves out a portion. The sample carries more than 250,000 clones, roughly 80% recorded once. The material sequenced was PBMCs or T cells enriched from blood (not recorded which). These receptors were collected from a man aged 35-49 years who had been exposed to COVID-19.

This clone was observed a single time. V and J are TRBV30 and TRBJ2-7; possible D gene TRBD1, 7 bases. V lost 4 bases to trimming and J lost 2 bases, with 24 bases between them. There are 17 residues in the CDR3. Germline V CDR1 and CDR2: GTSNPN, SVGIG (reference sequence). The chain's CDR3 is CAWTSGQAPRGAYEQYF. The CDR3 nucleotides read TGTGCCTGGACATCTGGACAGGCGCCCAGGGGGGCCTACGAGCAGTACTTC. Using reference TRBV30 and TRBJ2-7 for the parts outside the CDR3, the full variable domain is SQTIHQWPATLVQPVGSPLSLECTVEGTSNPNLYWYRQAAGRGLQLLFYSVGIGQISSEVPQNLSASRPQDRQFILSSKKLLLSDSGFYLCAWTSGQAPRGAYEQYFGPGTRLTVT.

The rearrangement links TRBV6-5 to TRBJ2-2; weak D call: TRBD1 (5 bases). Trimming removed 2 bases from V and 4 bases from J, with 11 bases in between. Per the germline V gene, CDR1 is MNHEY and CDR2 is SVGAGI. The CDR3 totals 15 residues. CDR3 sequence: CASSYLDSSTGELFF. CDR3 DNA sequence: TGTGCCAGCAGTTACCTAGACAGTTCCACCGGGGAGCTGTTTTTT.

The V and J genes are TRBV10-1 and TRBJ2-5, with 15 bases that match TRBD2. Trimming removed 3 bases from V and 2 bases from J; junction bases left unmatched: 1. Germline V gene lookup returns CDR1 WNHNN and CDR2 SYGVQD (reference sequence). The CDR3 has 16 amino acids. The DNA of the CDR3 is TGCGCCAGCAGTGATGGACTAGCGGGAGGGCAAGAGACCCAGTACTTC. It codes for CASSDGLAGGQETQYF.

J is TRBJ2-7 and V is TRBV5-1, with TRBD1 matching over 9 bases. Trimming took 2 bases from V and 3 from J; bases not matched to a gene: 3. Germline CDR1 is SGHRS and CDR2 is YFSETQ. The CDR3 extends over 14 amino acids. The CDR3 spells CASSFGTGYYEQYF. The CDR3 coding sequence is TGCGCCAGCAGCTTCGGGACAGGGTACTACGAGCAGTACTTC.

The chain combines TRBV6-5 with TRBJ1-5, with TRBD1 identical over 7 bases. Germline V lookup: CDR1 MNHEY, CDR2 SVGAGI. V gave up 7 bases and J gave up 2 bases; unmatched junction bases: 8. This CDR3 has 15 residues. The CDR3: CASTRQGKGNQPQHF. CDR3 bases: TGTGCCAGCACGAGACAGGGTAAGGGCAATCAGCCCCAGCATTTT.

V is TRBV29-1 and J is TRBJ2-2, with D uncertain. Between the trimmed V and J ends, which lost 5 bases and 6 bases, there was a span of 4 bases. Germline V lookup: CDR1 SQVTM, CDR2 ANQGSEA. The CDR3 loop spans 10 amino acids. As DNA, the CDR3 is TGCAGCGTTTATCCCGGGGAGCTGTTTTTT. As protein: CSVYPGELFF.

The rearrangement uses TRBV27 and TRBJ1-2; D remains ambiguous. CDR3 length: 16 residues. V lost 2 bases and J 2 bases, leaving 15 bases between the germline ends. Germline V gene lookup returns CDR1 MNHEY and CDR2 SMNVEV (reference sequence). This CDR3 reads CASSLGWGGPNYGYTF. The CDR3 DNA reads TGTGCCAGCAGTTTAGGTTGGGGAGGGCCAAACTATGGCTACACCTTC.

This clone was seen more than once but under ten times. The chain recombines TRBV11-2 with TRBJ1-5; TRBD1 matches 8 bases. This CDR3 is built from 15 residues. Germline lookup yields CDR1 SGHAT and CDR2 FQNNGV. V shed 0 bases and J 6 bases; nucleotides not matched to a gene: 4. In DNA, the CDR3 is TGTGCCAGCAGCTTAGATACAGGGGGAGGTCAGCCCCAGCATTTT. Its protein product is CASSLDTGGGQPQHF. Filled out from reference TRBV11-2 and TRBJ1-5, the complete variable domain reads EAGVAQSPRYKIIEKRQSVAFWCNPISGHATLYWYQQILGQGPKLLIQFQNNGVVDDSQLPKDRFSAERLKGVDSTLKIQPAKLEDSAVYLCASSLDTGGGQPQHFGDGTRLSIL.

Only one count was recorded for this clone. This chain joins TRBV5-3 and TRBJ1-2; TRBD1 aligns across 7 bases. TRBV5-3 falls under the ORF class, with uncertain function. CDR3 length: 15 amino acids. Unmatched junction bases numbered 11, after V lost 4 bases and J lost 5 bases. DNA for the CDR3: TGTGCCAGAAGCCTCACCCGGGGACAGTTGTATGGCTACACCTTC. Protein: CARSLTRGQLYGYTF.

The genes are TRBV5-5 and TRBJ2-3, with D unresolved. Germline CDR1 SGHKS, CDR2 YYEKEE (reference sequence). Trimming took off 6 bases at V and 0 bases at J, with 8 bases between the two ends. The CDR3 contains 13 residues. CDR3 sequence (DNA): TGTGCCAGCATCCGAGGAAGCACAGATACGCAGTATTTT. It yields the protein CASIRGSTDTQYF.

The V call is TRBV19, the J call TRBJ1-5; D gene uncertain. Germline V gene data show CDR1 as LNHDA and CDR2 as SQIVND (reference sequence). CDR3 size: 14 residues. The V end was cut by 7 bases, the J end by 1 base, with 11 bases between. The CDR3: CASMDPGSNQPQHF. CDR3 nucleotides: TGTGCCAGTATGGACCCGGGAAGCAATCAGCCCCAGCATTTT.

With regard to this clone: Compared with germline, one end of the junction differs, possibly owing to a read error. The chain couples TRBV27 to TRBJ2-1; no definite D call. The germline V gene encodes CDR1 MNHEY and CDR2 SMNVEV (reference sequence). The CDR3 sequence is 14 residues long. For the CDR3, the DNA is TGTGCCAGCAGTTTCCAAATCCTTTCTCGCGAACTGCTCTTC. It specifies CASSFQILSRELLF.